The clone carrying this TCR beta chain was seen only a few times. Germline V CDR1 and CDR2: SNHLY, FYNNEI. The CDR3 is 13 residues long. The V end lost 6 bases, the J end lost 0 bases, and 3 bases lay between the germline ends. The PCR ran on 60 Vbeta and 13 Jbeta primers. Produced via immunoSEQ multiplex PCR; TCRdb's table is partial and in-frame only. The data show some 140,000 clones, almost 80% seen once. This sample stems from a study of cytomegalovirus exposure and HLA in healthy donors. Sequences were obtained from PBMCs. The chain uses TRBV2 and TRBJ1-6; no firm D call. The source of this sequence is a young man in good health and CMV-seronegative. The CDR3 DNA is TGTGCCAGCAGCAGCTCCTATAATTCACCCCTCCACTTT. Translation gives CASSSSYNSPLHF.